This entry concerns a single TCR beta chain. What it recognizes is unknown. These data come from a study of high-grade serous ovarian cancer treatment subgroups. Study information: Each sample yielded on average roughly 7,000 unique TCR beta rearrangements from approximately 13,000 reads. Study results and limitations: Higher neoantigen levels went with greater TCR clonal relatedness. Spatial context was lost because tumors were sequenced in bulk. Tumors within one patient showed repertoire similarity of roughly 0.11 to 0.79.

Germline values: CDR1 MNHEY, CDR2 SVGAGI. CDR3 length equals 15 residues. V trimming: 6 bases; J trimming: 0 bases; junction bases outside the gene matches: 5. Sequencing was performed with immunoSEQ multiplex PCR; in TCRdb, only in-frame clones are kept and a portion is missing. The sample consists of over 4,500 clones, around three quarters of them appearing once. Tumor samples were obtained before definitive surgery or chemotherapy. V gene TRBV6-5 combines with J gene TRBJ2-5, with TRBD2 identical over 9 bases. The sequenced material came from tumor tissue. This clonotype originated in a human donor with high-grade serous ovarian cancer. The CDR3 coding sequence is TGTGCCAGCAGGTTAGCGGGGGCCAACCAAGAGACCCAGTACTTC. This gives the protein CASRLAGANQETQYF.